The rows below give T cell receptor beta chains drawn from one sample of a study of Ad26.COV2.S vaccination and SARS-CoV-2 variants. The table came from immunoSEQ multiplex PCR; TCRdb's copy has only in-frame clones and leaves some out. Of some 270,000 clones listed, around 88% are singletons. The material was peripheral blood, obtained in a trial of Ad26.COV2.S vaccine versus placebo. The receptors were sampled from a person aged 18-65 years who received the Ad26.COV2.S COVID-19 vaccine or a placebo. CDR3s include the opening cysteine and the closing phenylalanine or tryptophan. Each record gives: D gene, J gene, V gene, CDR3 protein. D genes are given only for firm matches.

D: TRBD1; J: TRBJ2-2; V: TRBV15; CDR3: CATSRGQGKTGGELFF
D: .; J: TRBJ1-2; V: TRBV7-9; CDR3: CASSQGRDGYTF
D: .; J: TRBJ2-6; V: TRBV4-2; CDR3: CASSQVGRVAFGANVLTF
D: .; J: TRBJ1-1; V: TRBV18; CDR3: CASSPGQIVTEAFF
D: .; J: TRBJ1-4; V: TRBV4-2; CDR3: CASSGGRGRTTNEKLFF
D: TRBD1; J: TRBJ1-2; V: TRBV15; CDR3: CATTPEGGGGRLRGYTF
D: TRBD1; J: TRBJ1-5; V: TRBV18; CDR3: CASSPTGGQPQHF
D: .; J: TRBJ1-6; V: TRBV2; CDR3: CASSLNNGPLHF
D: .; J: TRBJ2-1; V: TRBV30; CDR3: CAWSLEPVASGEQFF
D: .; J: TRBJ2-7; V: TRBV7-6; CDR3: CASSSLGAQYYEQYF
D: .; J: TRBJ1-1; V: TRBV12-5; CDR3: CAGGQPNTEAFF
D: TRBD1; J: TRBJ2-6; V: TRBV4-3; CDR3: CASSLGQGAGANVLTF
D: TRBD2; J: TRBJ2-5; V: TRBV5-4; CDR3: CASSSGTSGIWAQYF
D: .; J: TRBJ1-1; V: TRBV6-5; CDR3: CASSYSYSGRGTEAFF
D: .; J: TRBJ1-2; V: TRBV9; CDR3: CASSVDVGTNGYTF
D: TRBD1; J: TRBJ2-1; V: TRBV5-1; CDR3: CASSLSGGYNEQFF
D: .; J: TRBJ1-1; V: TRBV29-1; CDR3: CSVVGKGAEAFF
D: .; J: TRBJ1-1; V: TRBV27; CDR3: CASPSNTEAFF